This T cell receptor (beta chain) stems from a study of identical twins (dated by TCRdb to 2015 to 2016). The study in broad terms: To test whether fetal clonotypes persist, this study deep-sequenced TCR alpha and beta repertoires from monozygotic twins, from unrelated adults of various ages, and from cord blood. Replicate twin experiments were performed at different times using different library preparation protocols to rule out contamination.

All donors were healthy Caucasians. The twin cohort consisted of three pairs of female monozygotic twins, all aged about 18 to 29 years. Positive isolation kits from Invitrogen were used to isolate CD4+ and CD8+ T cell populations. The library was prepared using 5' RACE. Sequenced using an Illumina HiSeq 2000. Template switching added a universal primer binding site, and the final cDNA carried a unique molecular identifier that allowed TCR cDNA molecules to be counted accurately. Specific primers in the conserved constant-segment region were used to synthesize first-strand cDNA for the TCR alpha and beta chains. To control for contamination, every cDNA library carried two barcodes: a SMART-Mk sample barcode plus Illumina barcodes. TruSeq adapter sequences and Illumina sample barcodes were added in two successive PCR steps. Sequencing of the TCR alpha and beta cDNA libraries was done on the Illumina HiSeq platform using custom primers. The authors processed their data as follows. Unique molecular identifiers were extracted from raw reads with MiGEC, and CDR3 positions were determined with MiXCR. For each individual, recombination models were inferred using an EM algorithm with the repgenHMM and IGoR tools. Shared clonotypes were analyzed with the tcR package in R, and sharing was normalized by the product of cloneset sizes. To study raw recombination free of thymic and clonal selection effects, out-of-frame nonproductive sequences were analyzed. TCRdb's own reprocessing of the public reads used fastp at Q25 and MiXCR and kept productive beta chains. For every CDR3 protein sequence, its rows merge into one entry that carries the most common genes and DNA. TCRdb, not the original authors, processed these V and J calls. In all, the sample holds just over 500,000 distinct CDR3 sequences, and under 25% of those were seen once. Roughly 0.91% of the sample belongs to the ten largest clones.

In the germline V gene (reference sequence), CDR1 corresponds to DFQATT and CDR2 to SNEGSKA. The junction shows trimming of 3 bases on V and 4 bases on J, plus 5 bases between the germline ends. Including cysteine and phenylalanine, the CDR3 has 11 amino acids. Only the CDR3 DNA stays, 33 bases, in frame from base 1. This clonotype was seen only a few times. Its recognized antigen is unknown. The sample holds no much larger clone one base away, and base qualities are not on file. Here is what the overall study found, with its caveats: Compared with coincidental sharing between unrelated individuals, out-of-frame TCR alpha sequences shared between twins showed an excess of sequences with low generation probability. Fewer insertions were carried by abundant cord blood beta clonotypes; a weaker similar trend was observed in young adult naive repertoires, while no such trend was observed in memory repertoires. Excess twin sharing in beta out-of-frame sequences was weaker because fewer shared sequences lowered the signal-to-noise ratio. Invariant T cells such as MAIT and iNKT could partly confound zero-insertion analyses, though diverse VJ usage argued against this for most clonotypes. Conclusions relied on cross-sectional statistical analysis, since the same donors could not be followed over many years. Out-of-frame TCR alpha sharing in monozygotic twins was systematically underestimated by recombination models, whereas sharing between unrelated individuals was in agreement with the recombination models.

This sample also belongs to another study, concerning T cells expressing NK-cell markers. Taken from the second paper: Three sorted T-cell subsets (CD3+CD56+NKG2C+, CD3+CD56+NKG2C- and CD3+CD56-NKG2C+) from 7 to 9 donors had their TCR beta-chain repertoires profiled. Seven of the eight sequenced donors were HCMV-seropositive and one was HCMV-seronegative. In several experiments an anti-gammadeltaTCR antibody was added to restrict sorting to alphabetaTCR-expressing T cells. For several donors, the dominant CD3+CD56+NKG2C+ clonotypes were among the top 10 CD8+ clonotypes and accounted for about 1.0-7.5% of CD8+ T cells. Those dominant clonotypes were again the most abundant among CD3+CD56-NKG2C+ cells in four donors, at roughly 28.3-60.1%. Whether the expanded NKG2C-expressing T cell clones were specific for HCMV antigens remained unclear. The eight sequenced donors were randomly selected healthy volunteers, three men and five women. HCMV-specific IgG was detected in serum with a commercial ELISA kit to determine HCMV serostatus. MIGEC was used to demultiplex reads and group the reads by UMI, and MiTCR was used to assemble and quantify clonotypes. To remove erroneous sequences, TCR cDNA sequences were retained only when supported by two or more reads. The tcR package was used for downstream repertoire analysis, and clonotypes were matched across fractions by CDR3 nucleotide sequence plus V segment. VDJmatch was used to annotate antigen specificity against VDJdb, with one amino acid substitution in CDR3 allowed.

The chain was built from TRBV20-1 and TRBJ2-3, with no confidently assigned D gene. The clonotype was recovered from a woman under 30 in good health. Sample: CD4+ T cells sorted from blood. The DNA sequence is TGCAGTGCTAGGTTTTCAGATACGCAGTATTTT. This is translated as CSARFSDTQYF.